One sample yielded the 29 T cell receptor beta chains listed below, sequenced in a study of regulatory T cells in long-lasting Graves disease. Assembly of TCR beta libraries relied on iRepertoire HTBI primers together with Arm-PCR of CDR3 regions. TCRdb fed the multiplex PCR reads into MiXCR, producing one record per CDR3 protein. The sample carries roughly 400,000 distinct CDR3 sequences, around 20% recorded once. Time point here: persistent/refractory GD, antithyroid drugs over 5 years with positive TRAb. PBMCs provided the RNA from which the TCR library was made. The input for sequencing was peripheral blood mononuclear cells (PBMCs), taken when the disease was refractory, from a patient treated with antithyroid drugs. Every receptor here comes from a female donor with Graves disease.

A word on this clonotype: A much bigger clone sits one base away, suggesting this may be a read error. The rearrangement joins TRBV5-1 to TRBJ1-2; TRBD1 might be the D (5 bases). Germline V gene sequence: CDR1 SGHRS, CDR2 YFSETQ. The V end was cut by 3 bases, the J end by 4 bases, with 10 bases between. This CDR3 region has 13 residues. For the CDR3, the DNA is TGCGCCAGCAGCTCGGCCGACAGCTATGGCTACACCTTC. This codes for CASSSADSYGYTF.

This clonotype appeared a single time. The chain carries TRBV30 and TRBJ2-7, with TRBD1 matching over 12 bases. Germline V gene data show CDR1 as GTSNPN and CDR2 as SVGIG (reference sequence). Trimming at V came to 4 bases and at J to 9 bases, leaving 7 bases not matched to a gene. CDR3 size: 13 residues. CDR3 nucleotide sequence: TGTGCCTGGACGCGGGACAGGGGGCTAGTGCAGTACTTC. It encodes CAWTRDRGLVQYF.

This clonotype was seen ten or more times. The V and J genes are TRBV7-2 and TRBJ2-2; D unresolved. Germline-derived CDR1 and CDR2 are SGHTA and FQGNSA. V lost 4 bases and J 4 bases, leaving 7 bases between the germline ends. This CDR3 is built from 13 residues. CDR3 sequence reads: CASSSPTTGELFF. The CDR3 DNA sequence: TGTGCCAGCAGCTCCCCTACCACCGGGGAGCTGTTTTTT.

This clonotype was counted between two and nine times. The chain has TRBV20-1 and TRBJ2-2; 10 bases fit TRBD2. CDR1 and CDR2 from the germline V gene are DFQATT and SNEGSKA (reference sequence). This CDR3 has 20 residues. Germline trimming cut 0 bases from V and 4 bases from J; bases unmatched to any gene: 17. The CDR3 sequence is CSARDPSSVLAGGGTGELFF. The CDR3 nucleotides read TGCAGTGCTAGAGACCCCTCGTCCGTCTTAGCGGGAGGTGGCACCGGGGAGCTGTTTTTT.

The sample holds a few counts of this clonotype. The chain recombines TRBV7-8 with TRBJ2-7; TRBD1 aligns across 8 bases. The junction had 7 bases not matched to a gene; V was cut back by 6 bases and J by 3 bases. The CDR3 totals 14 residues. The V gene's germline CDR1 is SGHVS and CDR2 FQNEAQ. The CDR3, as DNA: TGTGCCAGCAGACCTACAACAGGGGGCTACGAGCAGTACTTC. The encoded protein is CASRPTTGGYEQYF.

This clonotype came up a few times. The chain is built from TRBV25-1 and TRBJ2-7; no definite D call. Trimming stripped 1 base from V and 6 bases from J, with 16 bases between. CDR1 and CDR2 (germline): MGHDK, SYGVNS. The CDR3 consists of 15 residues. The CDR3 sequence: CASSESTLTLAEQYF. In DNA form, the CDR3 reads TGTGCCAGCAGTGAATCTACACTCACCTTGGCCGAGCAGTACTTC.

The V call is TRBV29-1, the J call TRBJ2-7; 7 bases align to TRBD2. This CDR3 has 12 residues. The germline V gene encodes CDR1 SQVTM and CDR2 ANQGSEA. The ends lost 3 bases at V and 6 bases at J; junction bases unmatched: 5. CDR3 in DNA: TGCAGCGTTGAGCGGGGGACGGGCGAGCAGTACTTC. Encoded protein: CSVERGTGEQYF.

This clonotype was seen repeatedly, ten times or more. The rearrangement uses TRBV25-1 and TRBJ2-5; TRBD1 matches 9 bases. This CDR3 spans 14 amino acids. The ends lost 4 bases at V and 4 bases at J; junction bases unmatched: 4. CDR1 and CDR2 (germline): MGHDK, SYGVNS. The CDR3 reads CASSVVGQGETQYF. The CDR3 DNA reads TGTGCCAGCAGTGTTGTGGGACAGGGAGAGACCCAGTACTTC.

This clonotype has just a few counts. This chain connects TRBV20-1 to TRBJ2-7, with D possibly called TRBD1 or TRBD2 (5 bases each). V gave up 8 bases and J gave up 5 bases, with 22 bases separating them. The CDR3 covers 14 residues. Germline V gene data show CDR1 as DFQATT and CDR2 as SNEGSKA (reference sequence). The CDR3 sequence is CSTWDPKSSDEQYF. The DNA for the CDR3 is TGCAGTACCTGGGACCCCAAAAGTAGCGACGAGCAGTACTTC.

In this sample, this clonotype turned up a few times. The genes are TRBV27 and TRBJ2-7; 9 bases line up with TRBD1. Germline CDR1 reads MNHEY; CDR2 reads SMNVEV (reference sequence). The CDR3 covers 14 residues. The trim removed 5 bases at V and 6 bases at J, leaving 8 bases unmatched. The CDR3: CASSPSGTGTEQYF. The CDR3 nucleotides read TGTGCCAGCAGTCCTTCCGGGACAGGGACCGAGCAGTACTTC.

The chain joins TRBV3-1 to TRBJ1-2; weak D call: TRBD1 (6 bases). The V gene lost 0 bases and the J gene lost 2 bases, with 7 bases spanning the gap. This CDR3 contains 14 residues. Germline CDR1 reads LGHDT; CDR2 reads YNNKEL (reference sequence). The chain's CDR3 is CASSQDDRNYGYTF. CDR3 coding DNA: TGTGCCAGCAGCCAAGATGACAGGAACTATGGCTACACCTTC.

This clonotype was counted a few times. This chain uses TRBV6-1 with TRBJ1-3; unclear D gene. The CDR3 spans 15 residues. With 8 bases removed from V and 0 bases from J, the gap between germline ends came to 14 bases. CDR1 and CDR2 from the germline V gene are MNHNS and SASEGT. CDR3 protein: CASSRGESSGNTIYF. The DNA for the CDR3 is TGTGCCAGCTCCCGTGGGGAAAGCTCTGGAAACACCATATATTTT.

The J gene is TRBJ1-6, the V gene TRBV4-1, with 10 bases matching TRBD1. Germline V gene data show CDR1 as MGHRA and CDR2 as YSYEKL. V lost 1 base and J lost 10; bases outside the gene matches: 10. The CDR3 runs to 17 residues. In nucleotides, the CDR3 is TGCGCCAGCAGCCAAGGCCGACAGGGGGCGAGAAGGTCACCCCTCCACTTT. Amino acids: CASSQGRQGARRSPLHF.

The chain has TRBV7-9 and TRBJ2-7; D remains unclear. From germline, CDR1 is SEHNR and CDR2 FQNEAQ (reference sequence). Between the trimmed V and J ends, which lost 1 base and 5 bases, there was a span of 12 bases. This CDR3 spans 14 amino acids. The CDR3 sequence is CASSLDSGLDEQYF. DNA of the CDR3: TGTGCCAGCAGCTTAGATTCGGGTCTGGACGAGCAGTACTTC.

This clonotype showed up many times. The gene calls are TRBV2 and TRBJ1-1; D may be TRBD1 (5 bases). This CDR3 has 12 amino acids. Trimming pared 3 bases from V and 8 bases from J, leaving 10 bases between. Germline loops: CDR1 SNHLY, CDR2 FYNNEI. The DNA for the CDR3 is TGTGCCAGCAGTGATGGCAGGGACGAAGCTTTCTTT. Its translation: CASSDGRDEAFF.

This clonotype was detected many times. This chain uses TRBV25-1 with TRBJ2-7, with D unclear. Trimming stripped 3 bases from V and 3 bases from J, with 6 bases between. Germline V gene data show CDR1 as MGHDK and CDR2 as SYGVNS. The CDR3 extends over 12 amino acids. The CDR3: CASSDRVYEQYF. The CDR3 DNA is TGTGCCAGCAGTGATCGGGTCTACGAGCAGTACTTC.

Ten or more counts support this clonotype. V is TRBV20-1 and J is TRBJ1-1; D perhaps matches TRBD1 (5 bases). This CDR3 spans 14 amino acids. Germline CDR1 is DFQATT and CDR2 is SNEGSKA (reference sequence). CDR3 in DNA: TGCAGCTTCCAAAGAGCAACAGGGAACACTGAAGCTTTCTTT. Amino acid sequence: CSFQRATGNTEAFF.

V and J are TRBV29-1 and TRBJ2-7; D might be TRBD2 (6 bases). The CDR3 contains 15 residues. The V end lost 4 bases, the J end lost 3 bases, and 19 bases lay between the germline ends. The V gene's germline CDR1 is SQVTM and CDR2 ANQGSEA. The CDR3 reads CSVVLGFAGSYEQYF. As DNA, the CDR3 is TGCAGCGTTGTGTTGGGATTTGCGGGGAGCTACGAGCAGTACTTC.

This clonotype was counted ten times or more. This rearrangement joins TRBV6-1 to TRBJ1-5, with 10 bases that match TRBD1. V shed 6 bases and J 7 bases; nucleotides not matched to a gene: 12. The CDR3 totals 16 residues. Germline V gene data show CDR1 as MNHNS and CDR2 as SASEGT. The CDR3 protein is CASRAAGTGVRQPQHF. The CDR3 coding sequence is TGTGCCAGCAGAGCCGCGGGGACAGGGGTTCGACAGCCCCAGCATTTT.

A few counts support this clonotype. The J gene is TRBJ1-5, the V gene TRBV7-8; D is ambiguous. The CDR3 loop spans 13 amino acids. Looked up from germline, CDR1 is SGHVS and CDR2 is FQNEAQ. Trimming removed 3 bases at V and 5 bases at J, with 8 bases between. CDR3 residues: CASSLKEDQPQHF. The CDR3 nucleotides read TGTGCCAGCAGCTTGAAGGAGGATCAGCCCCAGCATTTT.

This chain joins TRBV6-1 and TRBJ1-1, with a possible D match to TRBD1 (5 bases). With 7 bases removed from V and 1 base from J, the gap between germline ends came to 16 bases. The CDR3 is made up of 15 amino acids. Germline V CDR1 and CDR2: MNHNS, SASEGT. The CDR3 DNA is TGTGCCAGCATATACATTGGGGCTACGAACACTGAAGCTTTCTTT. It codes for CASIYIGATNTEAFF.

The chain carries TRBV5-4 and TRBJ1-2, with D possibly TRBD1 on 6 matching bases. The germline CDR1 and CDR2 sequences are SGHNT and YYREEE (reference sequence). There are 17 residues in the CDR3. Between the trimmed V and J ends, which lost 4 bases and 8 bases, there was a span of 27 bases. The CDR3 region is CASSQNPMDRMSDGYTF. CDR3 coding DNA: TGTGCCAGCAGCCAAAACCCCATGGACAGAATGTCGGACGGCTACACCTTC.

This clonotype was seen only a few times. Here the CDR3 DNA reads TGTGCCAGCATATCCCTAGAAAACATTCAGTACTTC. This sequence encodes CASISLENIQYF. The chain is built from TRBV2 and TRBJ2-4; D is uncertain. CDR3 length equals 12 residues. The ends were cut back, 7 bases at V and 5 bases at J, with 9 bases in the middle. Germline V gene lookup returns CDR1 SNHLY and CDR2 FYNNEI.

This chain's CDR3 is CSARDLPGMSYNEQFF. For the CDR3, the DNA is TGCAGTGCTAGAGATTTGCCGGGGATGAGCTACAATGAGCAGTTCTTC. This chain links TRBV20-1 with TRBJ2-1, with D perhaps matching TRBD2 (5 bases). Trimming took off 0 bases at V and 3 bases at J, with 15 bases between the two ends. Germline CDR1 is DFQATT and CDR2 is SNEGSKA (reference sequence). CDR3 length equals 16 residues.

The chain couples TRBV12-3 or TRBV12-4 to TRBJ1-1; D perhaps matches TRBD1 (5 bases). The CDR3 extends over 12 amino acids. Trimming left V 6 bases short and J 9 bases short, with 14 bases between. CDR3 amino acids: CASRRTQGKAFF. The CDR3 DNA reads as TGTGCCAGCAGACGAACCCAGGGTAAAGCTTTCTTT.

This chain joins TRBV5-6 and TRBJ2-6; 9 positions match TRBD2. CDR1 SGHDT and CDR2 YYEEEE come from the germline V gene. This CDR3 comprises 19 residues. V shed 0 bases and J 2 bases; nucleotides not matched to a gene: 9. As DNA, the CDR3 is TGTGCCAGCAGCTTGGCTAGCGGGACAACTCACCCTGGGGCCAACGTCCTGACTTTC. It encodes CASSLASGTTHPGANVLTF. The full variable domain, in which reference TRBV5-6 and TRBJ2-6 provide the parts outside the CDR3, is DAGVTQSPTHLIKTRGQQVTLRCSPKSGHDTVSWYQQALGQGPQFIFQYYEEEERQRGNFPDRFSGHQFPNYSSELNVNALLLGDSALYLCASSLASGTTHPGANVLTFGAGSRLTVL.

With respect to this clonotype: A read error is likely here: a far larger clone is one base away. CDR3 loop: CVSSPDRGPQHF. For the CDR3, the DNA is TGTGTCAGCAGCCCTGACAGGGGGCCCCAGCATTTT. V and J are TRBV7-9 and TRBJ1-5; 8 nucleotides line up with TRBD1. The CDR3 is 12 residues long. The germline V gene encodes CDR1 SEHNR and CDR2 FQNEAQ (reference sequence).

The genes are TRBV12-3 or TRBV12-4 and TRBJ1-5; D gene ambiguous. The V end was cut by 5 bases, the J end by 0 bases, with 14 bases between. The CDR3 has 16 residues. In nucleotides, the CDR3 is TGTGCCAGCAGTCCCCGCTCAGACAATAGCAATCAGCCCCAGCATTTT. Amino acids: CASSPRSDNSNQPQHF.

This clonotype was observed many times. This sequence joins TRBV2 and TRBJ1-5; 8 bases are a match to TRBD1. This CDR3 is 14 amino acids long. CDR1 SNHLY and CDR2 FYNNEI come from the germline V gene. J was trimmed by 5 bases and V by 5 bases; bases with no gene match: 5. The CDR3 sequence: CASSLRTGHQPQHF. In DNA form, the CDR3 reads TGTGCCAGCAGTCTACGGACAGGGCATCAGCCCCAGCATTTT.